These 15 T cell receptor beta chains were sequenced from one sample in a study of T cells expressing NK-cell markers. TCRdb reprocessed the 5' RACE reads; each CDR3 protein has one entry and no DNA is given. The table lists 300,000 to 450,000 distinct CDR3 sequences, with 5.2% in the top ten. Sequencing was performed on blood T cells: a sorted CD56 or NKG2C T cell subset, CD4+ or CD8+ T cells, or bulk PBMC T cells (not recorded which). These receptors were taken from a man aged 18-70 years in good health.

This chain links TRBV18 with TRBJ2-2; TCRdb's D gene call, TRBD1, goes unchecked for lack of DNA. Germline CDR1 KGHSH, CDR2 LQKENI. The CDR3 totals 15 residues. The CDR3 here is CASSTGGRNTGELFF.

The V and J genes are TRBV5-1 and TRBJ2-3; TCRdb's assignment of TRBD1 cannot be checked, as there is no DNA. CDR1 is SGHRS, CDR2 YFSETQ, per germline. The CDR3 consists of 17 residues. CDR3 residues: CASSLGAWGAVTDTQYF.

The rearrangement links TRBV7-3 to TRBJ2-3; absent DNA, TCRdb's TRBD1 call cannot be checked. Germline V gene data show CDR1 as SGHTA and CDR2 as FQGTGA. The CDR3 consists of 13 residues. The CDR3: CASSPQDTPPQYF.

The chain is built from TRBV7-9 and TRBJ1-5. Germline values: CDR1 SEHNR, CDR2 FQNEAQ (reference sequence). CDR3 size: 13 residues. CDR3 residues: CASSLWADQPQHF.

CDR3 region: CSARPGVYTYEQYF. The rearrangement links TRBV20-1 to TRBJ2-7; TCRdb calls TRBD1, which cannot be checked without DNA. This CDR3 contains 14 residues. Germline V lookup: CDR1 DFQATT, CDR2 SNEGSKA (reference sequence).

CDR3: CASSYSYPYPGQGGYEQYF. J is TRBJ2-7 and V is TRBV6-5; TCRdb lists TRBD1, though no DNA is available to test this call. Looked up from germline, CDR1 is MNHEY and CDR2 is SVGAGI. This CDR3 spans 19 amino acids.

The chain is built from TRBV29-1 and TRBJ2-3; TCRdb designates TRBD1, a call that cannot be tested without DNA. This CDR3 has 17 residues. Germline lookup yields CDR1 SQVTM and CDR2 ANQGSEA. CDR3 residues: CSVEDREGGPRTDTQYF.

This chain connects TRBV6-5 to TRBJ2-1; TCRdb calls TRBD1, which cannot be checked without DNA. There are 13 residues in the CDR3. Germline V CDR1 and CDR2: MNHEY, SVGAGI. The CDR3 loop reads CASSYTSPGEQFF.

The chain joins TRBV7-2 to TRBJ2-1; TCRdb outputs TRBD2, but without DNA this stays unchecked. The CDR3 totals 14 residues. CDR1 and CDR2 from the germline V gene are SGHTA and FQGNSA. CDR3 residues: CASFRRAGDNEQFF.

This rearrangement joins TRBV6-1 to TRBJ1-2; TCRdb's D gene call, TRBD1, goes unchecked for lack of DNA. Germline CDR1 MNHNS, CDR2 SASEGT. The CDR3 has 17 amino acids. CDR3 protein: CASTHGGPPRIPGGYTF.

CDR3 in amino acids: CASRGGLWTGELFF. V is TRBV19 and J is TRBJ2-2; the D call of TRBD1 rests on TCRdb alone, since no DNA is present to check it. Germline CDR1 and CDR2: LNHDA and SQIVND (reference sequence). The CDR3 contains 14 residues.

The J gene is TRBJ1-4, the V gene TRBV27. Germline-derived CDR1 and CDR2 are MNHEY and SMNVEV (reference sequence). There are 15 residues in the CDR3. The CDR3 sequence is CASSTRFSTNEKLFF.

The chain employs TRBV30 and TRBJ1-2; there is no DNA to check the TCRdb D call of TRBD1. Looked up from germline, CDR1 is GTSNPN and CDR2 is SVGIG (reference sequence). CDR3 length equals 15 residues. The CDR3 reads CAAPRQGTQRYGYTF.

The chain couples TRBV7-2 to TRBJ1-5; TCRdb outputs TRBD1, but without DNA this stays unchecked. The CDR3 spans 15 residues. Germline V gives CDR1 SGHTA, CDR2 FQGNSA. This CDR3 is CASSLRQGFSQPQHF.

V is TRBV3-1 and J is TRBJ1-6; TCRdb picks TRBD1, but there is no DNA to check that call. This CDR3 is built from 14 residues. The germline gives CDR1 LGHDT, CDR2 YNNKEL (reference sequence). The CDR3 is CASRGTANNSPLHF.